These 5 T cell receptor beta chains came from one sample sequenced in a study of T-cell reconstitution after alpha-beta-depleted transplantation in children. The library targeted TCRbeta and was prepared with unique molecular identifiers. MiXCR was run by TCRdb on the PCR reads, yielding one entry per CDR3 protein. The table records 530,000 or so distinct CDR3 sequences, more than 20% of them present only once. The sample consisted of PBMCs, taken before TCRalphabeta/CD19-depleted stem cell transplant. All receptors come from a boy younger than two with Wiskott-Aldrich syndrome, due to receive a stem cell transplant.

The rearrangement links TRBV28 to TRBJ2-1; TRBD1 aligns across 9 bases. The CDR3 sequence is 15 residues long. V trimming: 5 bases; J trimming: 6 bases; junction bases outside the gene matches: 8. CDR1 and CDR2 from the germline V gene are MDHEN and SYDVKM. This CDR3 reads CASSVPGQGSNEQFF. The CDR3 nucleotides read TGTGCCAGCAGTGTACCGGGACAGGGCTCCAATGAGCAGTTCTTC.

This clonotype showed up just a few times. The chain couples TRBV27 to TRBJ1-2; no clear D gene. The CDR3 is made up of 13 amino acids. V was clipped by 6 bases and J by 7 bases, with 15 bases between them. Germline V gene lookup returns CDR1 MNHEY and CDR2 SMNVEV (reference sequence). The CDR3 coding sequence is TGTGCCAGCAGGGGCAAGGCTAGTAGTGGCTACACCTTC. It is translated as CASRGKASSGYTF.

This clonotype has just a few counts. This chain's CDR3 is CASSLTPGMPYNEQFF. Written as DNA, the CDR3 is TGTGCCAGCAGCTTAACCCCAGGGATGCCCTACAATGAGCAGTTCTTC. The chain recombines TRBV7-2 with TRBJ2-1; maybe TRBD1 (5 bases). Germline CDR1 reads SGHTA; CDR2 reads FQGNSA. The CDR3 has 16 residues. Deletions cut 2 bases from V and 2 bases from J, with 13 bases between.

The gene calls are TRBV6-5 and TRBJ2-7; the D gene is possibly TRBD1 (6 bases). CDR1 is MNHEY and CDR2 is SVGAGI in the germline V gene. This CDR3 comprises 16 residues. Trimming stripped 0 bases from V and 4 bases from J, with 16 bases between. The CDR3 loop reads CASSYSTGRGLYEQYF. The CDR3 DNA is TGTGCCAGCAGTTACTCGACAGGCAGAGGGTTGTACGAGCAGTACTTC.

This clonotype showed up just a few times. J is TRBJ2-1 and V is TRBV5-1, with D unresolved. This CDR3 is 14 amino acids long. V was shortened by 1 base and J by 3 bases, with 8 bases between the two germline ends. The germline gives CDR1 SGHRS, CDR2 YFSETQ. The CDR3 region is CASSLRDIYNEQFF. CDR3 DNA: TGCGCCAGCAGCTTGCGCGACATCTACAATGAGCAGTTCTTC.